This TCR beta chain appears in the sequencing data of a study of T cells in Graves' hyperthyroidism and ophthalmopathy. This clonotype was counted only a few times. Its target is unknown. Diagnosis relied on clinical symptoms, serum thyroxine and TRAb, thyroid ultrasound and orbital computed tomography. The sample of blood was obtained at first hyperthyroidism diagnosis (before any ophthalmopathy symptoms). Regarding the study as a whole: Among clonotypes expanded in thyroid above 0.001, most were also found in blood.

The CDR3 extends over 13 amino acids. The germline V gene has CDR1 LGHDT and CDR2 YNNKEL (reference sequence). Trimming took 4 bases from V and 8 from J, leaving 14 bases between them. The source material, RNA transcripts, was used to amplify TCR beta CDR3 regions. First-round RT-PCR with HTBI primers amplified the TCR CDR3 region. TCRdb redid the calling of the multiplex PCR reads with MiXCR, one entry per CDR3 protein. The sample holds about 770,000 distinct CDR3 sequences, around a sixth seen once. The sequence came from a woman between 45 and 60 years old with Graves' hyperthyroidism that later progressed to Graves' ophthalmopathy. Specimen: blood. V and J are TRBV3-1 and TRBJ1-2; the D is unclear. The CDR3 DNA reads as TGTGCCAGCAGCCCCACTGCAGGCCGGGGCTACACCTTC. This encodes CASSPTAGRGYTF.